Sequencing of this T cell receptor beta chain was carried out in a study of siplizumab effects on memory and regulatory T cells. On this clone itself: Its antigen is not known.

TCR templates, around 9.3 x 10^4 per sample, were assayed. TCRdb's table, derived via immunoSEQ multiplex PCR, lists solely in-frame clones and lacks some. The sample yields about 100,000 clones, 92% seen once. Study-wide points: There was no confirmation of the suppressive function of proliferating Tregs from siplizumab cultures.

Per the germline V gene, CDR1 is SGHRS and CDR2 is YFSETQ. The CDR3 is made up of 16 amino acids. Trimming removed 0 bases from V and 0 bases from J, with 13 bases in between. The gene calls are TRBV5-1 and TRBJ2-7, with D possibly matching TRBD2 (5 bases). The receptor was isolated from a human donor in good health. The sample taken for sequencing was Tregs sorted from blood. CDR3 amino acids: CASSLGSSLSSYEQYF. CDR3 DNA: TGCGCCAGCAGCTTGGGCTCTAGCTTAAGCTCCTACGAGCAGTACTTC.